These 7 T cell receptor beta chains were all obtained from the same sample, sequenced in a study of cytomegalovirus exposure and HLA in healthy donors. PCR used 60 Vbeta primers and 13 Jbeta primers. Assay used: immunoSEQ multiplex PCR; TCRdb lists only in-frame clones, some missing. The sample includes under 250,000 clones. Source material: PBMCs. These receptors originate from a girl aged 2 to 10 in good health and CMV-seropositive.

This chain uses TRBV6-5 with TRBJ1-1; the D gene is possibly TRBD1 (6 bases). The V and J ends lost 5 bases and 3 bases respectively, with 16 bases between them. CDR1 and CDR2 from the germline V gene are MNHEY and SVGAGI. The CDR3 spans 15 residues. CDR3 in DNA: TGTGCCAGCAGTCCTCCCCGAGGGGGGGACACTGAAGCTTTCTTT. Its protein product is CASSPPRGGDTEAFF.

The chain couples TRBV19 to TRBJ2-5; 9 positions agree with TRBD2. In germline, CDR1 is LNHDA, CDR2 SQIVND (reference sequence). The V segment lost 6 bases and the J segment 4 bases; nucleotides outside the gene matches: 3. The length of the CDR3 is 13 residues. Here the CDR3 DNA reads TGTGCCAGTAGCATGGGACTAGCAGAGACCCAGTACTTC. Protein: CASSMGLAETQYF.

The chain recombines TRBV4-1 with TRBJ1-2; 9 bases are a match to TRBD1. From germline, CDR1 is MGHRA and CDR2 YSYEKL. The CDR3 length is 15 residues. V gave up 4 bases and J gave up 4 bases; unmatched junction bases: 7. CDR3: CASSPPGQGTYGYTF. CDR3 DNA sequence: TGCGCCAGCAGCCCCCCGGGACAGGGTACCTATGGCTACACCTTC.

The rearrangement uses TRBV14 and TRBJ2-1, with 9 bases that match TRBD2. The CDR3 covers 19 residues. CDR1 and CDR2 (germline): SGHDN, FVKESK. After removal of 1 base from V and 3 bases from J, the junction contained 13 bases not matched to a gene. The CDR3 nucleotides are TGTGCCAGCAGCCAAGCCGAGAATAGCGGGAGTAATGTCTACAATGAGCAGTTCTTC. Protein product: CASSQAENSGSNVYNEQFF.

The gene calls are TRBV28 and TRBJ2-7; 7 bases are a match to TRBD1. CDR1 is MDHEN and CDR2 is SYDVKM in the germline V gene. This CDR3 region has 14 residues. Trimming removed 6 bases from V and 2 bases from J; junction bases left unmatched: 7. This chain's CDR3 is CASRSGGYPYEQYF. CDR3 DNA: TGTGCCAGCAGGTCAGGGGGATACCCCTACGAGCAGTACTTC.

The chain is built from TRBV28 and TRBJ2-7; the match to TRBD1 covers 9 bases. V lost 4 bases and J lost 3; bases outside the gene matches: 7. The V gene's germline CDR1 is MDHEN and CDR2 SYDVKM. The CDR3 loop spans 15 amino acids. The CDR3 is CASSSPGQGVYEQYF. The CDR3 DNA follows: TGTGCCAGCAGTTCTCCGGGACAGGGTGTCTACGAGCAGTACTTC.

The chain recombines TRBV18 with TRBJ2-5; possible D gene TRBD1, 6 bases. The J call is in doubt because the DNA end fits TRBJ2-7 better. The CDR3 runs 15 residues. Germline CDR1 is KGHSH and CDR2 is LQKENI. In DNA form, the CDR3 reads TGTGCCAGCTCACCAGGACAGCAAAGCTCCTACGAGCAGTACTTC. It codes for CASSPGQQSSYEQYF.